This T cell receptor beta chain was captured in a study of OX40 agonist ivuxolimab in advanced cancers. Clones were read by immunoSEQ multiplex PCR, and TCRdb kept only the in-frame ones, dropping some. Of some 87,000 clones in the sample, 75% to 95% were seen once. The source was CD4+ or CD8+ T cells sorted from blood, collected in a trial of the OX40 agonist ivuxolimab. The sequence was collected from an adult with an advanced solid tumor such as melanoma, head and neck, liver or kidney cancer.

This CDR3 reads CASSLLPAGELFF. The CDR3 DNA follows: TGTGCCAGCAGCTTACTCCCTGCCGGGGAGCTGTTTTTT. The V and J genes are TRBV5-4 and TRBJ2-2; D not resolved. This CDR3 has 13 residues. Trimming left V 2 bases short and J 6 bases short, with 8 bases between. From germline, CDR1 is SGHNT and CDR2 YYREEE (reference sequence).